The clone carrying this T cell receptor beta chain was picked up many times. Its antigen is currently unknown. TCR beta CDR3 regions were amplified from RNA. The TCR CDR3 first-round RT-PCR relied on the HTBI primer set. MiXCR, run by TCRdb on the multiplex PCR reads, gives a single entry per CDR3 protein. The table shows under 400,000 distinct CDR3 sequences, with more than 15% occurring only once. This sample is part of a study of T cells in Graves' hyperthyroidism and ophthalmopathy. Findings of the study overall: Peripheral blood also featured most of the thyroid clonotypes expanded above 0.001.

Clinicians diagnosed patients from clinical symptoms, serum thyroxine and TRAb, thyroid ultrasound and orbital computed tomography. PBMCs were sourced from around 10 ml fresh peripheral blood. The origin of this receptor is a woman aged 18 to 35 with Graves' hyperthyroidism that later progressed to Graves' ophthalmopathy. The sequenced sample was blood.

The DNA for the CDR3 is TGTGCCAGCAGCTCAACCTCTCTAGCGGGAGTAACCACCGGGGAGCTGTTTTTT. Translating it yields CASSSTSLAGVTTGELFF. The gene calls are TRBV7-2 and TRBJ2-2, with 10 bases lining up with TRBD2. CDR1 and CDR2 (germline): SGHTA, FQGNSA. CDR3 length: 18 amino acids. J gave up 4 bases and V 4 bases, and 12 bases lay outside the gene matches.